This section outlines one TCR beta chain sequence together with its context. The CDR3 contains 14 residues. With 5 bases removed from V and 4 bases from J, the gap between germline ends came to 15 bases. The V gene's germline CDR1 is SGDLS and CDR2 YYNGEE. Some clones are missing from TCRdb's copy, which holds only in-frame ones; the method was immunoSEQ multiplex PCR. The table lists about 130,000 clones, roughly 87% of them singletons. The source of the sample is a study of blood T cell repertoires in COVID-19. The TCR comes from a man aged 25-40 years who had recovered from COVID-19. The sequenced material came from PBMCs or T cells enriched from blood (not recorded which). The chain has TRBV9 and TRBJ2-5; a possible D gene is TRBD1 (5 bases). The CDR3 DNA is TGTGCCAGCAGTCCGATTAGGGGCGGAGAGACCCAGTACTTC. It codes for CASSPIRGGETQYF.